The 5 T cell receptor beta chains below were found in one sample sequenced in a study of blood T cells in healthy people across ages. A J-beta primer mix and a sample-barcoded 5' primer were used in a second PCR of about 6 to 12 cycles. TCRdb reprocessed the 5' RACE reads via MiXCR and lists one record per CDR3 protein. This sample has around 1,500,000 distinct CDR3 sequences; 40% to 50% occur once, and the top ten carry 7.9%. Sequenced material: blood. These receptors all come from a woman aged 18 to 35 in good health.

Only a few counts were recorded for this clonotype. V and J are TRBV2 and TRBJ1-6; the D gene is possibly TRBD1 (6 bases). There are 15 residues in the CDR3. Germline assignment: CDR1 SNHLY and CDR2 FYNNEI. The V gene lost 8 bases and the J gene lost 5 bases, with 16 bases spanning the gap. The CDR3 DNA follows: TGTGCCAGCCGGGGGCAAGGTGGCGATAATTCACCCCTCCACTTT. Encoded protein: CASRGQGGDNSPLHF.

The CDR3 region has the DNA TGTGCCAGCAGTTACTCGGAGGGGCTAGATCAGCCCCAGCATTTT. Translating it yields CASSYSEGLDQPQHF. The J gene is TRBJ1-5, the V gene TRBV6-5; D is perhaps TRBD1 (5 bases). The length of the CDR3 is 15 residues. The V end was cut by 0 bases, the J end by 5 bases, with 11 bases between. Germline V lookup: CDR1 MNHEY, CDR2 SVGAGI.

The V and J genes are TRBV6-5 and TRBJ2-3; D gene uncertain. In germline, CDR1 is MNHEY, CDR2 SVGAGI. This CDR3 comprises 12 residues. V was trimmed by 5 bases and J by 7 bases, leaving 10 bases between them. For the CDR3, the DNA is TGTGCCAGCAGTCGGACCCGCAATACGCAGTATTTT. Amino acids: CASSRTRNTQYF.

The chain is built from TRBV11-2 and TRBJ1-2, with TRBD1 matching 7 bases. This CDR3 has 13 amino acids. Trimming took 5 bases from V and 5 from J; bases not matched to a gene: 5. In germline, CDR1 is SGHAT, CDR2 FQNNGV. CDR3: CASSIGQEYGYTF. In DNA form, the CDR3 reads TGTGCCAGCAGCATCGGACAGGAGTATGGCTACACCTTC.

The CDR3 coding sequence is TGCAGTGCTAGCCAGGCCGGGGAGCTGTTTTTT. Translating gives CSASQAGELFF. The chain combines TRBV20-1 with TRBJ2-2, with D hard to call. Trimming took off 3 bases at V and 6 bases at J, with 5 bases between the two ends. The V gene's germline CDR1 is DFQATT and CDR2 SNEGSKA (reference sequence). The length of the CDR3 is 11 residues.